This T cell receptor (beta chain) was captured in a study of beta chain features in type 1 diabetes (dated by TCRdb to the late 2010s). As for the study more broadly: No differences in mean age, gender distribution, total cell number or subset yield were found between patients and healthy donors. Across all samples, some 100,000,000 sorted cells were examined, and cell number per subset correlated strongly with RNA yield. The study compared the TCRB repertoires of sorted circulating CD4+ T cell subsets in recently diagnosed type 1 diabetes patients with those in matched healthy donors. Regulatory and stem cell-like memory subsets were obtained from only 8 patients and roughly 8 healthy donors, while naive and central memory subsets were obtained from all 30 or so donors. What the research found in general, with its limitations: Because cDNA was sequenced instead of genomic DNA, highly expressing activated cells could be over-represented, though the groups showed no difference in activation or CD3 levels. At VDJ recombination sites, patients with type 1 diabetes made fewer insertions and deleted more nucleotides, a pattern implying thymic rearrangement abnormalities. PCR may preferentially amplify shorter templates, but because patient and control samples were amplified and corrected together, any resulting skew would affect both groups equally. In all four CD4+ subsets, TCRB CDR3 length was moderately but significantly shorter in type 1 diabetes patients. Because small numbers of individuals were included in the HLA sub-analyses, any influence of HLA type on TCRB rearrangement was left unresolved. Naive, central memory and regulatory TCRB repertoires appeared to be more similar among patients than among healthy donors.

CDR1 and CDR2 were assigned from the germline V gene as SGHNT and YENEEA. After removal of 6 bases from V and 2 bases from J, the junction retains 4 bases not matched to a gene. The CDR3 has 13 amino acids, counting the end cysteine and phenylalanine. Here the CDR3 DNA is all that survives: 39 bases in frame from base 1. The High Capacity cDNA Reverse Transcription Kit was used to reverse transcribe all of the isolated RNA, meaning that expressed TCRB transcripts were what got sequenced. Deep immunoSEQ sequencing was applied to naive, central memory and regulatory T cell samples, giving an average of roughly 3.5 million total reads per sample. Sorted cells were lysed in RLT buffer, and RNA was extracted using DNase-treated RNeasy Micro or Mini kits according to cell number. Each cell subset was processed separately to prevent cross-contamination, with patient and healthy donor samples processed together. The immunoSEQ multiplex PCR was used to amplify TCRB sequences from cDNA, generating 87-bp fragments that spanned the CDR3 region. Sequencing of the amplicons was performed on the Illumina HiSeq platform. The authors processed their data as follows. PCR bias was computationally corrected using synthetic template baselines, reads within Hamming distance 2 were collapsed, and singletons that could not be merged were discarded. By aligning reads against IMGT, V, D and J genes, CDR3 length, and insertions or deletions at six rearrangement sites were assigned. Clonotype counts were normalized to sorted cell number within each subset before computing true diversity and Gini coefficients with the tcR R package. The overlap coefficient, calculated on TCRB nucleotide sequences, was used to measure repertoire sharing. TCRdb mirrors the immuneACCESS table, restricted to in-frame sequences. Some clones are absent from its copies; in checked studies, under half trace to an unresolved V gene, and the reason for the others is unknown. The D gene and trimming were derived from the DNA, and the V and J assignments and clone size from that table. The sample data list about 160,000 clones, and about 9.1% of these were observed just once. In total, the top ten clones hold around 2.5% of the sample.

Comments on this clone: Its target antigen remains unknown. Base quality data are lacking; no much larger clone is found one base away.

A single peripheral blood draw of roughly 0.11 L on average was collected from each donor into heparinised tubes. Naive, central memory, regulatory and stem cell-like memory CD4+ T cells were sorted on a BD FACSAria II using a panel including CD45RO, CCR7, CD25, CD127, CD95 and CD27. Purity was above 95% for every sorted population. PBMCs were separated immediately by Lymphoprep density gradient centrifugation and were stained directly, without being cultured. To minimize batch effects, samples were stained and sorted in pairs, one healthy donor with one patient per experiment. The clonotype was recovered from a woman between 18 and 29 years old in good health. The specimen sequenced was central memory CD4+ T cells from blood. The rearrangement combines TRBV11-3 with TRBJ2-7, with 7 central nucleotides matching TRBD1. CDR3 sequence: CASSTTGTYEQYF. The DNA is as follows: TGTGCCAGCAGTACGACAGGGACCTACGAGCAGTACTTC.